Presented here are 8 T cell receptor beta chains from one specimen sequenced in a study of T cell repertoires in cytomegalovirus infection (dated by TCRdb to the late 2010s). This specimen's treatment or condition label, per the study, means: in vitro stimulation with specific CMV peptide epitopes to enrich CMV-specific T cells. These receptors lack a known antigen. Sequencing was carried out with an Illumina HiSeq 1500. TCRdb reprocessed the public reads (quality trimming at Q25 with fastp, clone calling with MiXCR) and kept in-frame beta chains. Rows merge per CDR3 protein into single entries with the most common DNA and genes. For this sample the table gives fewer than 900,000 distinct CDR3 sequences, of which approximately 32% were detected only once. The ten biggest clones cover about an eighth of the sample. The sample was cultured CD8+ T cells from PBMCs, taken from culture after CMV antigen stimulation. The receptors stem from a human donor in good health (CMV status not recorded). Some clones in this sample may be carry-over from other donors' samples.

This clonotype was counted only a few times. The genes are TRBV2 and TRBJ2-1, with TRBD2 matching 11 bases. Trimming removed 6 bases from V and 8 bases from J; junction bases left unmatched: 3. The CDR3 contains 13 residues. The V gene's germline CDR1 is SNHLY and CDR2 FYNNEI. The CDR3 coding sequence is TGTGCCAGCAGGCTAGCGGGGGGTTATGAGCAGTTCTTC. It translates to CASRLAGGYEQFF.

The chain links TRBV28 to TRBJ1-2, with D uncertain. Per germline, CDR1 MDHEN and CDR2 SYDVKM. The CDR3 runs to 12 residues. With 3 bases removed from V and 7 bases from J, the gap between germline ends came to 9 bases. CDR3 nucleotides: TGTGCCAGCAGTTTTGATAAGGTTGGCTACACCTTC. Amino acid sequence: CASSFDKVGYTF.

J is TRBJ2-3 and V is TRBV28, with 7 bases lining up with TRBD2. CDR3 length equals 15 residues. V lost 7 bases to trimming and J lost 1 base; unmatched junction nucleotides: 8. The V gene's germline CDR1 is MDHEN and CDR2 SYDVKM. The CDR3 DNA reads as TGTGCCAGCACCCTGGGGAGGGCCCGCACAGATACGCAGTATTTT. This sequence encodes CASTLGRARTDTQYF.

The table lists this clonotype with a few counts. The chain carries TRBV27 and TRBJ2-3; 14 nucleotides align to TRBD2. V was clipped by 10 bases and J by 1 base; unmatched bases: 7. This CDR3 comprises 16 residues. CDR1 and CDR2 (germline): MNHEY, SMNVEV (reference sequence). The CDR3 reads CATGLAGVGGTDTQYF. The CDR3 DNA sequence: TGTGCCACGGGACTAGCGGGGGTTGGGGGCACAGATACGCAGTATTTT.

This clonotype was found once. The genes are TRBV7-3 and TRBJ2-3, with 7 positions matching TRBD2. Germline CDR1 is SGHTA and CDR2 is FQGTGA. The CDR3 runs 14 residues. V lost 11 bases, J lost 2 bases, and 10 bases stayed unmatched. CDR3 DNA: TGTGCCTCTTCGGCTAGCGGTTACACAGATACGCAGTATTTT. Translation: CASSASGYTDTQYF. Together with reference TRBV7-3 and TRBJ2-3, the CDR3 gives the full variable domain: GAGVSQTPSNKVTEKGKYVELRCDPISGHTALYWYRQSLGQGPEFLIYFQGTGAADDSGLPNDRFFAVRPEGSVSTLKIQRTERGDSAVYLCASSASGYTDTQYFGPGTRLTVL.

This clonotype was seen ten or more times. The genes are TRBV7-2 and TRBJ1-2, with TRBD1 identical over 9 bases. Per the germline V gene, CDR1 is SGHTA and CDR2 is FQGNSA. The V segment lost 7 bases and the J segment 6 bases; nucleotides outside the gene matches: 12. This CDR3 has 15 amino acids. This chain's CDR3 is CASTQVTGGRDGYTF. The CDR3 DNA sequence: TGTGCCAGCACCCAGGTGACAGGGGGAAGGGATGGCTACACCTTC.

This clonotype has only a few counts. The V gene is TRBV12-5, the J gene TRBJ2-7, with 10 nucleotides matching TRBD1. The germline V gene encodes CDR1 LGHNT and CDR2 FRNRAP. The trim removed 6 bases at V and 3 bases at J, leaving 11 bases unmatched. This CDR3 contains 16 residues. This CDR3 reads CASGPGPGTGVYEQYF. CDR3 DNA: TGTGCTAGTGGCCCAGGTCCTGGGACAGGGGTCTACGAGCAGTACTTC.

J is TRBJ2-7 and V is TRBV7-9; 9 bases are a match to TRBD2. The CDR3 sequence is 15 residues long. CDR1 and CDR2 from the germline V gene are SEHNR and FQNEAQ (reference sequence). V was clipped by 1 base and J by 7 bases; unmatched bases: 8. CDR3 sequence reads: CASSLGSGGHGEQYV. In nucleotides, the CDR3 is TGTGCCAGCAGCTTAGGTAGCGGGGGCCACGGGGAGCAGTACGTC.